This T cell receptor (beta chain) comes out of a study of cytomegalovirus exposure and HLA in healthy donors listed by TCRdb under 2017. With regard to the full study: An earlier analysis of about 530 of the donors reported approximately 260 Gb of sequence data and around 120 million unique TCR beta sequences obtained from about 179 million T cells. Approximately 310 gigabases of sequencing data and approximately 91 million unique TCR sequences made up an early release that covered some 640 HLA-typed donors. Of the approximately 400 genotyped donors, 81% were placed in the genetic ancestry cluster associated with self-reported Caucasian donors. The aim of the study was to test whether cataloging public T cell receptors could identify signatures of past pathogen exposure. The T cell repertoires of some 700 subjects were profiled by immunosequencing and related to cytomegalovirus serostatus. Along with the approximately 620-subject first cohort, a separate validation cohort of roughly 110 different subjects was used. High-throughput TCR immunosequencing, statistical association of individual TCRs with disease status, and machine learning were combined to predict cytomegalovirus infection status. In a later analysis, previously published TCR beta repertoires from 670 or so donors were re-analyzed and high-resolution HLA genotyping was added so that TCR occurrence patterns could be studied. Rather than using new phenotypic data, the later analysis identified candidate immune exposures from TCR beta sequences and from how often those sequences occurred across donors. To decide whether each TCR beta V gene segment behaved as functional or pseudogenic, an earlier analysis of some 580 of the donors relied on high-throughput TCR beta sequencing. Donor age, sex, ethnicity and CMV serostatus were compiled together with the repertoire data. Genome-wide SNP genotypes for about 55% of the roughly 670 donors were used in a later genetic analysis, which treated that subset as a discovery cohort. All discovery cohort repertoires had been generated using a single sequencing platform. HLA typing covered class I and class II loci at four-digit resolution. The number of typed donors differed by locus: 629-630 for A, B, C, DRB1 and DQB1; roughly 510 for DQA1; some 610 for DPA1; and around 450 for DPB1. A few DR-DQ haplotypes were treated as single units for association and clustering because of strong linkage in the cohort. Across roughly 420 genotyped donors of the cohort, an average of about 220,000 unique TCR beta nucleotide sequences per donor were sequenced, and around 19% of those sequences were non-productive.

In the case of this clone: Its recognized antigen is unknown.

The cohort was made up of roughly 670 healthy bone marrow donors. Cohort members were all nominally healthy when sampled, although unrecorded immune exposures were likely present. The donor tested CMV seropositive, placing the donor among the 289 seropositive members of the cohort. Every donor gave a peripheral blood sample, and the peripheral blood mononuclear cells from that sample were used for TCR beta sequencing. The Qiagen DNeasy Blood Extraction Kit was used to extract genomic DNA from the blood cell samples. General conclusions and limits of the study: Roughly uniform sequencing depth across donors was assumed in presence/absence analyses, although this assumption may not hold. The earlier analysis of fewer than 750 of the donors excluded some 15 rarely observed V segments, including chromosome 9 orphons, because counts were too low. Compared with equally common non-associated chains, HLA-associated TCR beta chains in a later analysis were more clonally expanded and had lower generation probabilities. In this cohort, only TCR beta chains were sequenced, and detectable features were limited by the absence of alpha or paired-chain data. According to the authors, the approach could potentially be generalized to other disease states and immunological phenotypes. In an earlier analysis of 587 of the donors, most TCR beta V segments were observed in productive rearrangements about 87% or about 30% of the time, broadly matching IMGT annotations. In a later analysis, around 17,000 TCR beta sequences were associated with specific HLA alleles at a false discovery rate of 0.05. In a later analysis, most CMV-associated TCR beta chains were found to appear HLA-restricted, with HLA associations seemingly driven largely by CMV exposure. A further reported finding was that TCR beta sequences accurately predicted the HLA-A and HLA-B alleles for most subjects in the first cohort. In both the original and validation cohorts, the classifier was reported to diagnose cytomegalovirus status with high specificity and sensitivity. A later analysis reported that several top co-occurrence clusters appeared linked to parvovirus B19, influenza, CMV and Epstein-Barr virus. Because some donors lacked HLA typing at each locus, the association tests relied only on the typed subset. CMV serostatus was the only immune exposure information available for the cohort. In the study, around 150 TCR beta chains were listed as associated with cytomegalovirus. In a later genetic analysis, a missense DCLRE1C variant was associated with V-gene and J-gene trimming of TCR beta chains, and the association was replicated in an independent cohort. When HLA alleles, especially DR and DQ, strongly co-occurred, TCR associations were difficult to assign to individual alleles. According to a later analysis, TCR association rates differed among HLA loci, with DRB1 alleles showing the most associated TCRs and HLA-C alleles showing the fewest. A cluster of highly shared sequence variants was judged likely to represent a technical artifact of the sequencing pipeline. A later genetic analysis reported fewer N-insertions in productive TCRs among donors in an Asian-associated ancestry cluster than the roughly 620-donor mean. Most TCR sequences were observed very rarely across donors, whereas some public TCRs were present in many individuals. The 87-base-pair reads could not distinguish some IMGT-functional V segments, including TRBV6-2 and TRBV6-3, so those segments were excluded. A few of the identified cytomegalovirus-associated TCR beta chains were confirmed in vitro to be specific for cytomegalovirus antigens. Correlated functional status among segregating V segments might be attributable to linkage disequilibrium, but an unknown experimental factor could not be ruled out.

Receptor amplification or capture employed the immunoSEQ multiplex PCR assay. A mixture of 60 forward primers for TCR Vbeta segments and 13 reverse primers for TCR Jbeta segments was used in the multiplex PCR. A multiplex PCR assay on genomic DNA amplified the CDR3 region of rearranged TCR beta genes. The amplified TCR beta libraries were sequenced on the Illumina HiSeq System as 87-base-pair reads. Per the authors' processing: A later analysis tallied about 77 million unique TCR beta chains across the 700 or so repertoires, and some 12 million of those chains were shared by two or more donors. Raw reads were error-corrected and collapsed into unique sequences by a nearest-neighbor algorithm in which closely related sequences were merged to remove PCR and sequencing errors. CDR3 sequences were aligned to IMGT reference sequences to assign V, D and J gene segments. For a sequence to be retained, at least a six-nucleotide match to both a V gene segment and a J gene segment was required. Rearrangements were called productive when the CDR3 lacked stop codons and stayed in frame with V and J; all others were non-productive. Following IMGT convention, CDR3 was defined as the stretch from the second conserved V-encoded cysteine to the conserved J-encoded phenylalanine. Sequences without an unambiguous match to a single V gene segment were excluded from the earlier analysis of about 600 of the donors. In an earlier analysis of more than 500 of the donors, a V segment was called functional when productive rearrangements were above 56.7%, and segregating when the standard deviation between donors exceeded 5%. To diagnose cytomegalovirus status from the catalog of TCR beta chain sequences, a statistical classification framework was built. In a later analysis, TCR nucleotide sequences were compared against IMGT/GENE-DB human TR gene sequences so that V and J genes could be assigned. A later analysis assigned CDR3 sequences and most-parsimonious VDJ recombination scenarios with the TCRdist pipeline. In a later analysis, every TCR beta chain was defined by the combination of its CDR3 amino acid sequence and its V-gene family, and reads without a unique V-gene family were dropped. As a way to deal with suspected cross-contamination and a sequencing artifact, a later analysis dropped hundreds of nucleotide sequences that were highly shared and had low generation probability. A later analysis calculated a clonal expansion index for each public chain from normalized within-repertoire ranks of inferred template counts. Generation probabilities in a later analysis came from a VDJ recombination model fitted to out-of-frame rearrangements, and those results were checked against IGoR. Hypergeometric tests were used in a later analysis to score TCR-TCR, TCR-HLA and TCR-CMV co-occurrence, with a repertoire-size bias correction applied to the TCR pairs. False discovery rates were estimated in a later analysis by permuting HLA or CMV assignments 20 times. A later analysis grouped co-occurring TCRs with DBSCAN, adding TCRdist sequence similarity when clustering within HLA-allele-positive subsets. Repertoires with fewer than 30,000 or more than 120,000 public chains were left out of co-occurrence clustering, as were about 5 repertoires with anomalous nucleotide sharing. Entries here come from immuneACCESS through TCRdb and include only in-frame sequences with V and J called. Some clones fail to appear in such tables; in the studies checked, an unresolved V gene covers under half of the shortfall, and the cause of the remainder is unknown. The DNA was the basis for D and trimming; V, J and clone size are from that table. This sample's listing comprises approximately 30,000 clones. The ten largest account for roughly 4.7% of the sample.

In the germline V gene (reference sequence), CDR1 corresponds to MNHNY and CDR2 to SVGAGI. Taken from cysteine to phenylalanine, the CDR3 has 15 residues. Only the CDR3 DNA stays, 45 bases, in frame from base 1. V and J are trimmed by 3 bases and 5 bases, and the gene matches miss 7 bases of the junction. This receptor was identified in a middle-aged woman in good health and CMV-seropositive. The chain is assembled from TRBV6-6 and TRBJ2-1; TRBD1 matches 7 bases in the middle. Sequenced material: PBMCs. DNA sequence: TGTGCCAGCAGTTATTTCGGGACAGAGGACAATGAGCAGTTCTTC. Translated, it gives CASSYFGTEDNEQFF.